A selection of T cell receptor beta chains follows, all from one sample in a study of cytomegalovirus exposure and HLA in healthy donors. Measured with immunoSEQ multiplex PCR; TCRdb has only the in-frame clones, and not every one. The sample shows about 68,000 clones, roughly nine tenths of them seen only once. The specimen sequenced was PBMCs. All receptors derive from a young man in good health and CMV-seronegative. Each CDR3 is given with its conserved first and last residue. Fields, in order: V gene, D gene, clone size, J gene, CDR3 DNA, CDR3 protein. The D gene is left open where the match is weak. Some rows have no size entry. The others give once, few or many, or a class for an expanded clone.

V gene: TRBV9; D gene: TRBD2; clone size: -; J gene: TRBJ2-1; CDR3 DNA: TGTGCCAGCAGCGTACGGCCTAGCGGCGAGCAGTTCTTC; CDR3 protein: CASSVRPSGEQFF
V gene: TRBV9; D gene: TRBD2; clone size: -; J gene: TRBJ2-1; CDR3 DNA: TGTGCCAGCAGCCCGGGGGGTAGCGGGAGTTATGAGCAGTTCTTC; CDR3 protein: CASSPGGSGSYEQFF
V gene: TRBV5-1; D gene: TRBD1; clone size: -; J gene: TRBJ2-5; CDR3 DNA: TGCGCCAGCAGCTCGGGACAGTCTTACGGGACCCAGTACTTC; CDR3 protein: CASSSGQSYGTQYF
V gene: TRBV4-3; D gene: -; clone size: -; J gene: TRBJ2-7; CDR3 DNA: TGCGCCAGCAGCCCGCGCGCCGTGACTTGCGCCAGAGACTACGAGCAGTACTTC; CDR3 protein: CASSPRAVTCARDYEQYF
V gene: TRBV9; D gene: -; clone size: -; J gene: TRBJ2-5; CDR3 DNA: TGTGCCAGCAGCGTAGGGGGGGAGCAAGAGACCCAGTACTTC; CDR3 protein: CASSVGGEQETQYF
V gene: TRBV4-1; D gene: -; clone size: -; J gene: TRBJ2-3; CDR3 DNA: TGCGCCAGCAGCCACCCTGCGACTATGAGCACAGATACGCAGTATTTT; CDR3 protein: CASSHPATMSTDTQYF
V gene: TRBV5-1; D gene: TRBD1; clone size: -; J gene: TRBJ1-1; CDR3 DNA: TGCGCCAGCAGCCTTCTTACAGGGGGCACTGAAGCTTTCTTT; CDR3 protein: CASSLLTGGTEAFF
V gene: TRBV28; D gene: -; clone size: -; J gene: TRBJ2-7; CDR3 DNA: TGTGCCAGCAGTTCGCCGGGGAGCGAGCAGTACTTC; CDR3 protein: CASSSPGSEQYF
V gene: TRBV7-8; D gene: -; clone size: -; J gene: TRBJ1-2; CDR3 DNA: TGTGCCAGCAGCTTACATCAGGGGACTAACTATGGCTACACCTTC; CDR3 protein: CASSLHQGTNYGYTF
V gene: TRBV5-1; D gene: -; clone size: -; J gene: TRBJ2-7; CDR3 DNA: TGCGCCAGCAGCTTGGCCTCCAACAGGGGGGGAATCTCCTACGAGCAGTACTTC; CDR3 protein: CASSLASNRGGISYEQYF
V gene: TRBV6-4; D gene: -; clone size: -; J gene: TRBJ2-1; CDR3 DNA: TGTGCCAGCAGTGAGAGCGGAACGCTCTCCTACAATGAGCAGTTCTTC; CDR3 protein: CASSESGTLSYNEQFF
V gene: TRBV6-1; D gene: TRBD1; clone size: few; J gene: TRBJ2-7; CDR3 DNA: TGTGCCAGCACCTCGACAGGGGCCTACGAGCAGTACTTC; CDR3 protein: CASTSTGAYEQYF
V gene: TRBV11-3; D gene: TRBD1; clone size: -; J gene: TRBJ2-2; CDR3 DNA: TGTGCCAGCAGCCGGGACAGGGAGGACGGGGAGCTGTTTTTT; CDR3 protein: CASSRDREDGELFF
V gene: TRBV10-1; D gene: TRBD1; clone size: -; J gene: TRBJ1-3; CDR3 DNA: TGCGCCAGTGTCAGGGACAGAGGTTCTGGAAACACCATATATTTT; CDR3 protein: CASVRDRGSGNTIYF
V gene: TRBV13; D gene: -; clone size: once; J gene: TRBJ2-3; CDR3 DNA: TGTGCCAGCAGCTTCAAGGGGTTAACAGATACGCAGTATTTT; CDR3 protein: CASSFKGLTDTQYF
V gene: TRBV7-3; D gene: -; clone size: -; J gene: TRBJ2-7; CDR3 DNA: TGTGCCAGCAGCTTAATGCCAGGAAGCTCCTACGAGCAGTACTTC; CDR3 protein: CASSLMPGSSYEQYF
V gene: TRBV7-9; D gene: -; clone size: -; J gene: TRBJ1-1; CDR3 DNA: TGTGCCAGCAGCTTAGTCTGGGAGGGCCCCATCAGGAGTAAAGCTTTCTTT; CDR3 protein: CASSLVWEGPIRSKAFF
V gene: TRBV5-1; D gene: TRBD1; clone size: -; J gene: TRBJ2-7; CDR3 DNA: TGCGCCAGCAGATCAGGGGGCGTTAGTCCCTACGAGCAGTACTTC; CDR3 protein: CASRSGGVSPYEQYF
V gene: TRBV4-2; D gene: -; clone size: -; J gene: TRBJ2-7; CDR3 DNA: TGTGCCAGCAGCCAAGACACCCCCACCAAGCGGTCGGCCTACGAGCAGTACTTC; CDR3 protein: CASSQDTPTKRSAYEQYF
V gene: TRBV6-4; D gene: -; clone size: -; J gene: TRBJ2-1; CDR3 DNA: TGTGCCAGCAGTGACTCGGTAGCGGCCCCCACCGATGAGCAGTTCTTC; CDR3 protein: CASSDSVAAPTDEQFF
V gene: TRBV7-9; D gene: TRBD1; clone size: once; J gene: TRBJ2-7; CDR3 DNA: TGTGCCAGCAGCCGGGACAGCCACTACGAGCAGTACTTC; CDR3 protein: CASSRDSHYEQYF
V gene: TRBV27; D gene: TRBD1; clone size: once; J gene: TRBJ1-5; CDR3 DNA: TGTGCCAGCAGTTTAAGGGGTACCGGGACAGGCCCTTATAGCAATCAGCCCCAGCATTTT; CDR3 protein: CASSLRGTGTGPYSNQPQHF
V gene: TRBV11-2; D gene: -; clone size: -; J gene: TRBJ2-7; CDR3 DNA: TGTGCCAGCACCGACGACGGGTACGAGCAGTACTTC; CDR3 protein: CASTDDGYEQYF
V gene: TRBV29-1; D gene: TRBD2; clone size: -; J gene: TRBJ2-7; CDR3 DNA: TGCAGCGTTGAGCAATCAGCGGGAGGGCTTGGCTACGAGCAGTACTTC; CDR3 protein: CSVEQSAGGLGYEQYF
V gene: TRBV28; D gene: -; clone size: -; J gene: TRBJ2-3; CDR3 DNA: TGTGCCAGCAGTCCGCAGATCCGTCCCAACACAGATACGCAGTATTTT; CDR3 protein: CASSPQIRPNTDTQYF
V gene: TRBV7-9; D gene: -; clone size: once; J gene: TRBJ1-4; CDR3 DNA: TGTGCCAGCAGCCTACAGGGATCTAATGAAAAACTGTTTTTT; CDR3 protein: CASSLQGSNEKLFF
V gene: TRBV9; D gene: -; clone size: -; J gene: TRBJ1-2; CDR3 DNA: TGTGCCAGCAGCGTAATCGGGGGTAGTAGCGATGGCTACACCTTC; CDR3 protein: CASSVIGGSSDGYTF
V gene: TRBV10-3; D gene: -; clone size: few; J gene: TRBJ2-5; CDR3 DNA: TGTGCCATCAGTGAGTCGGGGGGACCCCAAGAGACCCAGTACTTC; CDR3 protein: CAISESGGPQETQYF
V gene: TRBV6-6; D gene: TRBD2; clone size: -; J gene: TRBJ2-1; CDR3 DNA: TGTGCCAGCAGTGTCGCGGGAGGGCGGTATGAGCAGTTCTTC; CDR3 protein: CASSVAGGRYEQFF
V gene: TRBV19; D gene: -; clone size: -; J gene: TRBJ2-6; CDR3 DNA: TGTGCCAGTAGTGCAATTATGACAGGCTACTCTGGGGCCAACGTCCTGACTTTC; CDR3 protein: CASSAIMTGYSGANVLTF
V gene: TRBV9; D gene: TRBD1; clone size: few; J gene: TRBJ1-5; CDR3 DNA: TGTGCCAGCAGCCAAGACAGGGGGGGCCAGCCCCAGCATTTT; CDR3 protein: CASSQDRGGQPQHF
V gene: TRBV4-3; D gene: -; clone size: -; J gene: TRBJ2-7; CDR3 DNA: TGCGCCAGCGCCCCGGAGGCAGAGCACGAGCAGTACTTC; CDR3 protein: CASAPEAEHEQYF
V gene: TRBV29-1; D gene: -; clone size: -; J gene: TRBJ1-1; CDR3 DNA: TGCAGCGTTGTCAGGGGTGTCACTGAAGCTTTCTTT; CDR3 protein: CSVVRGVTEAFF
V gene: TRBV29-1; D gene: TRBD1; clone size: -; J gene: TRBJ2-7; CDR3 DNA: TGCAGCGTTGGAGGGGGGGACAGGGGGCTTAGGGAGCAGTACTTC; CDR3 protein: CSVGGGDRGLREQYF
V gene: TRBV7-9; D gene: -; clone size: -; J gene: TRBJ2-3; CDR3 DNA: TGTGCCAGCAGCTTGGCGCAGGGTGCAAATACGCAGTATTTT; CDR3 protein: CASSLAQGANTQYF